This T cell receptor beta chain was captured in a study of blood T cell repertoires in COVID-19. Turning to the study itself: The origin of the acute and convalescent COVID-19 samples was the United States, Italy and Spain. The cDNA or gDNA used as material had been derived from T cells, B-cell-depleted T cells, or PBMCs.

In the authors' methods: Reference gene primer amplification gave nucleated cell count estimates. Assay: immunoSEQ multiplex PCR; the TCRdb copy retains only in-frame clones and omits some. V and J calls plus clone size are reproduced from that table; the DNA served to infer D and trimming. The sample lists 73,000 or so clones, around 90% occurring once. Germline-derived CDR1 and CDR2 are LGHNA and YNFKEQ. V lost 2 bases, J lost 4 bases, and 11 bases lay in between. CDR3 size: 15 residues. Input material: peripheral blood. The chain is built from TRBV4-2 and TRBJ2-2, with a tentative D call TRBD2 (6 bases). This clonotype was sampled from a human donor with active COVID-19. The donor label of this sample is uncertain. Here the CDR3 reads CASSQTPSATGELFF. In nucleotides, the CDR3 is TGTGCCAGCAGCCAAACACCTAGCGCCACCGGGGAGCTGTTTTTT.